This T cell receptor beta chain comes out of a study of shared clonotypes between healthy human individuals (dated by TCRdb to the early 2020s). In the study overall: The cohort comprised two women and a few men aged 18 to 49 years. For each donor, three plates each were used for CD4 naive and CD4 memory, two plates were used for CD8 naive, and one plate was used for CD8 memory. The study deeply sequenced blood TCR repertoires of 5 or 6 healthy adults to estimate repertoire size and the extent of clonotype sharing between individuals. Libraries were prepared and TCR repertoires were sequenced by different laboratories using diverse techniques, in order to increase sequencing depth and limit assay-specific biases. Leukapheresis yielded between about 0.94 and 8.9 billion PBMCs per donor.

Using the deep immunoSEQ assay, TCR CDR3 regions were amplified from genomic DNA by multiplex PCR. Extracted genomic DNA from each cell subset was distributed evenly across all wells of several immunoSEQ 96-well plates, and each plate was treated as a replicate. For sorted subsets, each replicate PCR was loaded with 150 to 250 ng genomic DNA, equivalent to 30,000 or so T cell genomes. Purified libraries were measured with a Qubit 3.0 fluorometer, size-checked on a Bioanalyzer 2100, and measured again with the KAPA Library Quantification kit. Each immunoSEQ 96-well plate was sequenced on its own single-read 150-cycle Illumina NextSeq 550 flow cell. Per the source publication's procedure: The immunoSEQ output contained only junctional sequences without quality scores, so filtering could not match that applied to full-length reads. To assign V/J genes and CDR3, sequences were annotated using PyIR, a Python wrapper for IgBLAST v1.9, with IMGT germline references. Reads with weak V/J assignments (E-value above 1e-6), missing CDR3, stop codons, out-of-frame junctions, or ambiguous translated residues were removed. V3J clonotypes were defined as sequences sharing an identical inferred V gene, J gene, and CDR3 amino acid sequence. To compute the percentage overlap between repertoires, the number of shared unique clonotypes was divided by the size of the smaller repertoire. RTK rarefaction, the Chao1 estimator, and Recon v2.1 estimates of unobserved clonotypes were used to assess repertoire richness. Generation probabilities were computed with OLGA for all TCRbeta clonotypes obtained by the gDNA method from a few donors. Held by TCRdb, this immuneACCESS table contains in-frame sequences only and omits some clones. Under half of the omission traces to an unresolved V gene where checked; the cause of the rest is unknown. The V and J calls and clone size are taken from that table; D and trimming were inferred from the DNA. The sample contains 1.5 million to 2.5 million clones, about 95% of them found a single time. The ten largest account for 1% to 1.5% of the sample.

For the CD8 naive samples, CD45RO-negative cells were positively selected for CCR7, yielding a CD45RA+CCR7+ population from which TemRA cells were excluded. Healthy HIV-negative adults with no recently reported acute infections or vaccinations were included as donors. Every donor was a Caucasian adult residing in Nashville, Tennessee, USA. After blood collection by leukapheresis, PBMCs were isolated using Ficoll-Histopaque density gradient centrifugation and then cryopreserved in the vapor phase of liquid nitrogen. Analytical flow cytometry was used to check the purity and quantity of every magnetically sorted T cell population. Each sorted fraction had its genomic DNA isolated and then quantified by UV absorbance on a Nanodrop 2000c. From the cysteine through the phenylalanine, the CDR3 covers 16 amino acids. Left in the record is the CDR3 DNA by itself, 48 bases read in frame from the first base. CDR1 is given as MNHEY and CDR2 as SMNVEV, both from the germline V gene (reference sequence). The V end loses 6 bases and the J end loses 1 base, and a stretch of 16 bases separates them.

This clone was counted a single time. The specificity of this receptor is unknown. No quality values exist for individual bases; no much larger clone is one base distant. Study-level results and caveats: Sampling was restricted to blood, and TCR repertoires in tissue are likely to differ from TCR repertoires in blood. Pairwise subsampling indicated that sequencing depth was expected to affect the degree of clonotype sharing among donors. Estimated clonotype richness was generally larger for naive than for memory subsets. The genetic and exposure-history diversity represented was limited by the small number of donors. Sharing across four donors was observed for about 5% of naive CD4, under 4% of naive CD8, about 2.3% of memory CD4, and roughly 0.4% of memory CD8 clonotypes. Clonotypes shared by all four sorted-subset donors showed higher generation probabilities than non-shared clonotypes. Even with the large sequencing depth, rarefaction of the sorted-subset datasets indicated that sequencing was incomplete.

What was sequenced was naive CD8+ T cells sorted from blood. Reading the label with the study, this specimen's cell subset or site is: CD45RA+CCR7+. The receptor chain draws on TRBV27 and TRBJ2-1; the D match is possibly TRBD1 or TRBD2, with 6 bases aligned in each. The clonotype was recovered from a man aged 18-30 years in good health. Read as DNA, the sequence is TGTGCCAGCAGCCTATTGGGGGGCCCTTCCTACAATGAGCAGTTCTTC. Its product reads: CASSLLGGPSYNEQFF.